A single sample is the source of the 8 T cell receptor beta chains below, sequenced in a study of OX40 agonist ivuxolimab in advanced cancers. The library was generated by the immunoSEQ multiplex PCR assay. Entries here come from immuneACCESS through TCRdb and include only in-frame sequences with V and J called. Some clones fail to appear in such tables; in the studies checked, an unresolved V gene covers under half of the shortfall, and the cause of the remainder is unknown. A total of about 40,000 clones appear in this sample, about 91% of them only once. 20% to 30% of the sample comes from the top ten. The specimen comprised CD4+ or CD8+ T cells sorted from blood, sampled in a trial of the OX40 agonist ivuxolimab. These receptor sequences come from an adult with an advanced solid tumor such as melanoma, head and neck, liver or kidney cancer.

The count of this clone is one. V usage is TRBV7-9 and J usage is TRBJ2-5; D unclear. The V gene lost 5 bases and the J gene lost 4 bases, with 11 bases spanning the gap. Per the germline V gene, CDR1 is SEHNR and CDR2 is FQNEAQ (reference sequence). The CDR3 is 13 residues long. The CDR3 DNA follows: TGTGCCAGCAGCGGTGACGGCCCAGAGACCCAGTACTTC. Protein product: CASSGDGPETQYF.

The chain uses TRBV7-9 and TRBJ2-5; D is ambiguous. V was cut by 6 bases and J by 2 bases, with 7 bases left in between. Germline values: CDR1 SEHNR, CDR2 FQNEAQ (reference sequence). The CDR3 spans 12 residues. Here the CDR3 reads CASRNHQETQYF. The CDR3 DNA is TGTGCCAGCAGGAATCATCAAGAGACCCAGTACTTC.

The chain uses TRBV7-9 and TRBJ2-1; 7 bases fit TRBD2. The CDR3 extends over 13 amino acids. Germline V gene sequence: CDR1 SEHNR, CDR2 FQNEAQ (reference sequence). Unmatched junction bases numbered 3, after V lost 1 base and J lost 9 bases. The CDR3 region is CASSLGGRGEQFF. The CDR3 DNA reads as TGTGCCAGCAGCTTAGGTGGGAGGGGTGAGCAGTTCTTC.

The chain carries TRBV28 and TRBJ2-7, with 11 bases matching TRBD1. Per the germline V gene, CDR1 is MDHEN and CDR2 is SYDVKM. J lost 0 bases, V lost 6 bases, and 13 bases had no gene match. The CDR3 is made up of 18 amino acids. For the CDR3, the DNA is TGTGCCAGCAGAACGGGACAGGGGGTTAGGCGGATCTCCTACGAGCAGTACTTC. Protein sequence: CASRTGQGVRRISYEQYF.

J is TRBJ2-2 and V is TRBV28; 8 nucleotides agree with TRBD2. This CDR3 is 17 amino acids long. The V gene's germline CDR1 is MDHEN and CDR2 SYDVKM. V shed 4 bases and J 1 base; nucleotides not matched to a gene: 8. Here the CDR3 reads CASSWSSGDLNTGELFF. The CDR3 nucleotides read TGTGCCAGCAGTTGGAGTAGCGGGGACCTGAACACCGGGGAGCTGTTTTTT.

Comments on this clone: A junction boundary mismatches the germline segment, possibly from a read error. The chain recombines TRBV5-3 with TRBJ1-1; D gene ambiguous. TRBV5-3 is placed among ORFs of uncertain function. The CDR3 loop spans 14 amino acids. The CDR3 DNA sequence: TGTGCCAGCAGCTTGGTAGCTGGGGTCACTGAAGCTTTCTTT. Its translation is CASSLVAGVTEAFF.

A few counts support this clone. The chain links TRBV15 to TRBJ1-2; TRBD1 might be the D (6 bases). Trimming cost V 0 bases and J 5 bases, with 19 bases left between them. This CDR3 is 17 amino acids long. The germline gives CDR1 LNHNV, CDR2 YYDKDF (reference sequence). The CDR3: CATSRDRTAERRYGYTF. CDR3 DNA: TGTGCCACCAGCAGAGATAGGACAGCTGAACGTCGGTATGGCTACACCTTC.

The rearrangement uses TRBV27 and TRBJ2-7; weak D call: TRBD2 (6 bases). Trimming stripped 6 bases from V and 0 bases from J, with 15 bases between. CDR1 and CDR2 from the germline V gene are MNHEY and SMNVEV (reference sequence). The CDR3 spans 15 residues. The CDR3 DNA is TGTGCCAGCAGGGCCGGGACTTGGCCCTCCTACGAGCAGTACTTC. It yields the protein CASRAGTWPSYEQYF.